This T cell receptor beta chain came from a study of T cells after yellow fever vaccination. Overall study findings and caveats: Post-booster reappearance was seen for most primary-vaccination clones (96% CD4, 80% to 90% CD8). Clonotype sharing between CD4 and CD8 compartments was small.

This clonotype was picked up many times. Its antigen is not known. A process of 5'RACE template switching, which added a universal primer site and UMIs, was used to make TCR cDNA. Each CDR3 protein gets one entry after TCRdb re-called the 5' RACE reads with MiXCR. The sample records more than 300,000 distinct CDR3 sequences, around 6.8% being singletons. The CDR3 spans 13 residues. Germline trimming cut 10 bases from V and 2 bases from J; bases unmatched to any gene: 4. The germline V gene has CDR1 ENHRY and CDR2 SYGVKD. The sequencing here drew on PBMCs, taken more than 40 days after the first yellow fever vaccination. The clonotype was recovered from a man aged 18 to 29 who received the YFV17D yellow fever vaccine. This rearrangement joins TRBV10-3 to TRBJ1-2, with TRBD1 matching over 10 bases. The DNA for the CDR3 is TGTGCCAGCGGGACAGGGGAAAACTATGGCTACACCTTC. Translation gives CASGTGENYGYTF.